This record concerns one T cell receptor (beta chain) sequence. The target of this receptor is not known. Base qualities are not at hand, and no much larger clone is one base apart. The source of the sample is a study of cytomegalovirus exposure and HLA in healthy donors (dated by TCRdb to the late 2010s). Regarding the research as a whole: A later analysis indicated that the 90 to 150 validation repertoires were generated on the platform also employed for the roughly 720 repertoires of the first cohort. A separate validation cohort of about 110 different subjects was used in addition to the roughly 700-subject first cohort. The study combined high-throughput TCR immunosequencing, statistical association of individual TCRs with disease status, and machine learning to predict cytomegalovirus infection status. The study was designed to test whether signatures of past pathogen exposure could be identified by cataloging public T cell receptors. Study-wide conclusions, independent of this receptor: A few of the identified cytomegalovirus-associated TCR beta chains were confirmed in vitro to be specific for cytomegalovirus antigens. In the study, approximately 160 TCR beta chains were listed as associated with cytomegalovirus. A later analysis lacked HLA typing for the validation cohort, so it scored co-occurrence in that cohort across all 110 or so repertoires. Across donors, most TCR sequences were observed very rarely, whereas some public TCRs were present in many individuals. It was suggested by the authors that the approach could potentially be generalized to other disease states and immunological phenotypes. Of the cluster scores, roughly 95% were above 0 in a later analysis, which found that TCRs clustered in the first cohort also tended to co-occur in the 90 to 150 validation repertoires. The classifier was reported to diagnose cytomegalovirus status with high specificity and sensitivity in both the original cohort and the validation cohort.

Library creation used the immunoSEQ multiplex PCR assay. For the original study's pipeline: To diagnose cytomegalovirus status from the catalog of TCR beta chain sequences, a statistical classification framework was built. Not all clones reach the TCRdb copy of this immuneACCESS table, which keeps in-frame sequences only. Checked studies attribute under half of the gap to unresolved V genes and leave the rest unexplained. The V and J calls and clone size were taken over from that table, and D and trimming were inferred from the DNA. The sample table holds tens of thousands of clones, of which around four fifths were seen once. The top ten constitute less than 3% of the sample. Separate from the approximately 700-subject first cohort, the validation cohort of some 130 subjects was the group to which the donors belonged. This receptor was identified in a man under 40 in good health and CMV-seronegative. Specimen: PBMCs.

The DNA is as follows: TGCGCCAGCAGCCAAGAGAGAGACAGCTTGAACACCGGGGAGCTGTTTTTT. The encoded protein is CASSQERDSLNTGELFF. The chain was built from TRBV4-3 and TRBJ2-2; TRBD1 is perhaps the D gene, given 5 matching bases. CDR1 and CDR2, looked up from the germline V gene, are LGHNA and YSLEER. From its cysteine to its phenylalanine, the CDR3 spans 17 amino acids. The read is trimmed to its CDR3 DNA, 51 bases read in frame from base 1. A distance of 12 bases separates the germline ends of V and J, which lose 0 bases and 1 base respectively.